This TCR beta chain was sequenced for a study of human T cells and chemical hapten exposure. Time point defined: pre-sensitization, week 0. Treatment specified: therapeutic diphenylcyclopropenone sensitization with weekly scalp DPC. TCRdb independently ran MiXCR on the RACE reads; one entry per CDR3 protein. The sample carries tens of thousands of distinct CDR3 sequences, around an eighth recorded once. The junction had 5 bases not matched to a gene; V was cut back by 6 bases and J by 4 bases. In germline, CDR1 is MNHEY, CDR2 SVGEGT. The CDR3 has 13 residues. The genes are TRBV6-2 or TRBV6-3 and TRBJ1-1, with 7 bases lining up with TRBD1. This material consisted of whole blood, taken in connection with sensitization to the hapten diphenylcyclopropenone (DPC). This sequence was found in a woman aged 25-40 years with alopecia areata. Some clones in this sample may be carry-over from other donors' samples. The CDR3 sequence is CASSFNRGTEAFF. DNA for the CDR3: TGTGCCAGCAGCTTCAACAGGGGCACTGAAGCTTTCTTT.